These 28 T cell receptor beta chains came from one sample sequenced in a study of T cells in Graves' hyperthyroidism and ophthalmopathy. RNA transcripts served as the template for amplifying TCR beta CDR3 regions. When the TCR CDR3 underwent first-round RT-PCR, the HTBI primer set was used. MiXCR, run by TCRdb on the multiplex PCR reads, gives a single entry per CDR3 protein. The sample has some 500,000 distinct CDR3 sequences, about 16% seen once; the top ten hold around 32%. Sequencing was done on a sample of blood. The receptors here all came from a woman between 25 and 40 years old with Graves' ophthalmopathy.

This clonotype was detected only once. The chain links TRBV7-9 to TRBJ2-2; 14 bases align to TRBD2. Germline CDR1 reads SEHNR; CDR2 reads FQNEAQ (reference sequence). This CDR3 is built from 19 residues. Trimming at V came to 4 bases and at J to 5 bases, leaving 12 bases not matched to a gene. The CDR3 coding sequence is TGTGCCAGCAGCTCCCCCGAGGGACTAGCGGGAGTTCGGACCGGGGAGCTGTTTTTT. Translation: CASSSPEGLAGVRTGELFF.

This clonotype appeared many times. The chain links TRBV30 to TRBJ2-1, with 7 positions matching TRBD2. The CDR3 consists of 16 residues. The V gene's germline CDR1 is GTSNPN and CDR2 SVGIG (reference sequence). Trimming removed 7 bases from V and 3 bases from J; junction bases left unmatched: 15. The CDR3 is CASSGWLADSYNEQFF. The CDR3 nucleotides are TGTGCCTCCTCAGGATGGCTAGCGGATAGCTACAATGAGCAGTTCTTC. Combining the CDR3 with reference TRBV30 and TRBJ2-1 gives the whole variable domain SQTIHQWPATLVQPVGSPLSLECTVEGTSNPNLYWYRQAAGRGLQLLFYSVGIGQISSEVPQNLSASRPQDRQFILSSKKLLLSDSGFYLCASSGWLADSYNEQFFGPGTRLTVL.

This clonotype was seen repeatedly, ten times or more. This chain links TRBV6-1 with TRBJ2-5; 7 bases align to TRBD1. Germline V gives CDR1 MNHNS, CDR2 SASEGT. The CDR3 is 14 residues long. V lost 3 bases and J lost 6; bases outside the gene matches: 7. In nucleotides, the CDR3 is TGTGCCAGCAGTGAGGCGACAGGGAGCAAGACCCAGTACTTC. Encoded protein: CASSEATGSKTQYF.

Many counts were recorded for this clonotype. This sequence joins TRBV28 and TRBJ1-2; no clear D. CDR1 MDHEN and CDR2 SYDVKM come from the germline V gene. Trimming cost V 1 base and J 8 bases, with 17 bases left between them. The CDR3 covers 15 residues. The CDR3 nucleotides are TGTGCCAGCAGTTTATTGGCGGTAGATTTCGGAGGCTACACCTTC. Translating it yields CASSLLAVDFGGYTF.

This chain connects TRBV12-3 or TRBV12-4 to TRBJ1-4; TRBD1 is a possible D gene (5 bases). The CDR3 consists of 15 residues. V was trimmed by 6 bases and J by 6 bases, leaving 17 bases between them. CDR3: CASSGRGQADEKLFF. The DNA of the CDR3 is TGTGCCAGCAGCGGAAGGGGTCAGGCTGATGAAAAACTGTTTTTT.

This clonotype was observed a few times. The V call is TRBV6-1, the J call TRBJ1-1, with TRBD1 as a possible D gene (6 bases). CDR1 is MNHNS and CDR2 is SASEGT in the germline V gene. The CDR3 extends over 16 amino acids. Trimming cost V 5 bases and J 6 bases, with 22 bases left between them. This CDR3 is CASSILQGTNLAEAFF. The CDR3 nucleotides read TGTGCCAGCAGTATACTACAGGGTACGAATCTCGCTGAAGCTTTCTTT.

As concerns this clonotype: The junction and the germline gene differ at one end; a read error may be behind it. The V gene is TRBV12-3 or TRBV12-4, the J gene TRBJ1-3, with D possibly TRBD1 on 6 matching bases. CDR3 length equals 17 residues. CDR3 in amino acids: CACRPPRTASSGNTIYF. For the CDR3, the DNA is TGTGCCTGCAGACCTCCTAGGACAGCGAGCTCTGGAAACACCATATATTTT.

The rearrangement uses TRBV28 and TRBJ1-1, with D tentatively TRBD1 (5 bases). Germline V lookup: CDR1 MDHEN, CDR2 SYDVKM. There are 14 residues in the CDR3. V was shortened by 2 bases and J by 4 bases, with 11 bases between the two germline ends. The DNA of the CDR3 is TGTGCCAGCAGTTTAACAGGAGCCCCCACTGAAGCTTTCTTT. Translated, it gives CASSLTGAPTEAFF.

This rearrangement joins TRBV5-5 to TRBJ2-1, with D possibly being TRBD2 (5 bases). The length of the CDR3 is 16 residues. Germline loops: CDR1 SGHKS, CDR2 YYEKEE (reference sequence). Between the trimmed V and J ends, which lost 3 bases and 3 bases, there was a span of 16 bases. The CDR3 DNA reads as TGTGCCAGCAGCTCAAATCTAGCTGGGCGCTACAATGAGCAGTTCTTC. This encodes CASSSNLAGRYNEQFF.

This clonotype was seen at least ten times. V and J are TRBV7-7 and TRBJ2-3, with 7 bases matching TRBD2. The CDR3 has 15 amino acids. CDR1 SSHAT and CDR2 FNYEAQ come from the germline V gene (reference sequence). The V and J ends lost 1 base and 2 bases, in that order; junction bases with no gene match: 3. CDR3 sequence reads: CASSLGAGYTDTQYF. As DNA, the CDR3 is TGTGCCAGCAGCTTAGGAGCGGGGTACACAGATACGCAGTATTTT.

This clonotype was counted at least ten times. CDR3 in DNA: TGCAGTGCTAGTAGACAGGGGGCCAGCGAGCAGTACTTC. Encoded protein: CSASRQGASEQYF. This chain uses TRBV20-1 with TRBJ2-7, with 10 bases lining up with TRBD1. The CDR3 runs to 13 residues. V lost 3 bases, J lost 6 bases, and 5 bases stayed unmatched. The germline V gene has CDR1 DFQATT and CDR2 SNEGSKA (reference sequence).

This chain uses TRBV30 with TRBJ2-7; D might be TRBD1 (5 bases). The V and J ends lost 5 bases and 5 bases respectively, with 13 bases between them. CDR1 is GTSNPN, CDR2 SVGIG, per germline (reference sequence). This CDR3 has 12 residues. The CDR3 coding sequence is TGTGCCTGGGGTGCCTCCAGGGACGAGCAGTACTTC. It specifies CAWGASRDEQYF.

This clonotype was detected a few times. This chain connects TRBV7-3 to TRBJ2-7; D gene uncertain. The CDR3 spans 13 residues. Germline V gene lookup returns CDR1 SGHTA and CDR2 FQGTGA. V was clipped by 2 bases and J by 4 bases, with 9 bases between them. The CDR3 spells CASSLAPGYEQYF. CDR3 in DNA: TGTGCCAGCAGCTTAGCTCCAGGATACGAGCAGTACTTC.

This chain links TRBV11-2 with TRBJ2-7; D unclear. The CDR3 loop spans 12 amino acids. Trimming took off 6 bases at V and 3 bases at J, with 9 bases between the two ends. Germline V gene data show CDR1 as SGHAT and CDR2 as FQNNGV. The CDR3 DNA sequence: TGTGCCAGCAGTGTATCCCGCTACGAGCAGTACTTC. The encoded protein is CASSVSRYEQYF.

In this sample, this clonotype turned up many times. The chain employs TRBV28 and TRBJ1-5; D gene uncertain. Trimming removed 7 bases from V and 4 bases from J, with 8 bases in between. The CDR3 consists of 12 residues. The germline gives CDR1 MDHEN, CDR2 SYDVKM. The CDR3 coding sequence is TGTGCCAGCAATGCGGGGAATCAGCCCCAGCATTTT. This translates into CASNAGNQPQHF.

The chain carries TRBV28 and TRBJ2-2, with a weak D call TRBD1 (5 bases). The length of the CDR3 is 13 residues. Germline V gene data show CDR1 as MDHEN and CDR2 as SYDVKM. V lost 8 bases, J lost 4 bases, and 11 bases lay in between. The CDR3 bases are TGTGCCAGCGCAGGGTCCCCCACCGGGGAGCTGTTTTTT. Its translation is CASAGSPTGELFF. Supplemented by reference TRBV28 and TRBJ2-2, the full variable domain reads DVKVTQSSRYLVKRTGEKVFLECVQDMDHENMFWYRQDPGLGLRLIYFSYDVKMKEKGDIPEGYSVSREKKERFSLILESASTNQTSMYLCASAGSPTGELFFGEGSRLTVL.

The chain has TRBV4-1 and TRBJ2-4, with 8 bases fitting TRBD1. The CDR3 is made up of 17 amino acids. V gave up 4 bases and J gave up 0 bases; unmatched junction bases: 8. Germline loops: CDR1 MGHRA, CDR2 YSYEKL. This CDR3 is CASSPLGQGKAKNIQYF. The CDR3 DNA sequence: TGCGCCAGCAGCCCCCTCGGACAGGGCAAAGCCAAAAACATTCAGTACTTC.

There are many counts of this clonotype. The V gene is TRBV15, the J gene TRBJ2-2, with a weak D call TRBD2 (6 bases). V dropped 4 bases and J dropped 5 bases, with 17 bases sitting between them. The CDR3 runs 16 residues. Looked up from germline, CDR1 is LNHNV and CDR2 is YYDKDF (reference sequence). CDR3 region: CATSTVWGERTGELFF. The CDR3 region has the DNA TGTGCCACCAGCACGGTCTGGGGGGAAAGGACCGGGGAGCTGTTTTTT.

The chain uses TRBV29-1 and TRBJ2-1, with D tentatively TRBD1 (6 bases). V was cut by 2 bases and J by 10 bases, with 15 bases left in between. CDR1 is SQVTM and CDR2 is ANQGSEA in the germline V gene. The CDR3 contains 13 residues. The CDR3 here is CSVEFAGANEQFF. The CDR3 region has the DNA TGCAGCGTTGAATTTGCAGGGGCGAACGAGCAGTTCTTC.

This clonotype was recorded at least ten times. The chain recombines TRBV11-2 with TRBJ2-1; no definite D call. Germline CDR1 and CDR2: SGHAT and FQNNGV. V gave up 3 bases and J gave up 0 bases, with 6 bases separating them. This CDR3 has 14 amino acids. In nucleotides, the CDR3 is TGTGCCAGCAGCTTCGACGCCTCCTACAATGAGCAGTTCTTC. It specifies CASSFDASYNEQFF.

Comment on this clonotype: The CDR3 does not end in the conserved phenylalanine or tryptophan, so this is likely a read error. V gene TRBV20-1 combines with J gene TRBJ2-1; 10 bases line up with TRBD2. The CDR3 covers 14 residues. CDR1 DFQATT and CDR2 SNEGSKA come from the germline V gene (reference sequence). V was pared by 5 bases and J by 6 bases, with 7 bases of the junction left unmatched. This CDR3 is CSAHTSGKANEQFL. CDR3 sequence (DNA): TGCAGTGCTCACACTAGCGGGAAAGCCAATGAGCAGTTCCTC.

This clonotype occurred a few times. The V and J genes are TRBV18 and TRBJ1-2; 8 bases are a match to TRBD1. V gave up 4 bases and J gave up 4 bases; unmatched junction bases: 5. Looked up from germline, CDR1 is KGHSH and CDR2 is LQKENI. The CDR3 has 14 amino acids. The CDR3 DNA reads TGTGCCAGCTCACACGCTGACAGGGGCTATGGCTACACCTTC. Protein sequence: CASSHADRGYGYTF. Combining the CDR3 with reference TRBV18 and TRBJ1-2 gives the whole variable domain NAGVMQNPRHLVRRRGQEARLRCSPMKGHSHVYWYRQLPEEGLKFMVYLQKENIIDESGMPKERFSAEFPKEGPSILRIQQVVRGDSAAYFCASSHADRGYGYTFGSGTRLTVV.

The chain employs TRBV7-9 and TRBJ2-5, with TRBD1 matching 9 bases. There are 16 residues in the CDR3. Germline CDR1 is SEHNR and CDR2 is FQNEAQ (reference sequence). Trimming cost V 5 bases and J 5 bases; bases outside gene matches: 12. Written as DNA, the CDR3 is TGTGCCAGCAGCGTTGGGTACAGGGGGCGGTTGGAGACCCAGTACTTC. Residues: CASSVGYRGRLETQYF.

The V gene is TRBV4-3, the J gene TRBJ1-2; 9 nucleotides match TRBD1. The length of the CDR3 is 15 residues. The junction had 6 bases not matched to a gene; V was cut back by 1 base and J by 6 bases. Looked up from germline, CDR1 is LGHNA and CDR2 is YSLEER. The CDR3 region is CASSQGSGTGNGYTF. CDR3 sequence (DNA): TGCGCCAGCAGCCAAGGATCCGGGACAGGGAATGGCTACACCTTC.

V usage is TRBV19 and J usage is TRBJ1-5; D is unclear. V gave up 4 bases and J gave up 0 bases, with 10 bases separating them. The CDR3 is made up of 15 amino acids. The germline CDR1 and CDR2 sequences are LNHDA and SQIVND (reference sequence). The DNA for the CDR3 is TGTGCCAGTAGTACGGGGATCCTTAGCAATCAGCCCCAGCATTTT. It codes for CASSTGILSNQPQHF.

V usage is TRBV20-1 and J usage is TRBJ1-5; D unclear. Between the trimmed V and J ends, which lost 4 bases and 5 bases, there was a span of 9 bases. Looked up from germline, CDR1 is DFQATT and CDR2 is SNEGSKA (reference sequence). The CDR3 extends over 12 amino acids. The CDR3 protein is CSATTFDQPQHF. The CDR3 DNA reads TGCAGTGCTACCACTTTCGATCAGCCCCAGCATTTT.

This clonotype was seen ten or more times. The J gene is TRBJ2-3, the V gene TRBV7-3, with 10 bases matching TRBD1. Germline V gene lookup returns CDR1 SGHTA and CDR2 FQGTGA. V lost 5 bases to trimming and J lost 3 bases; unmatched junction nucleotides: 5. CDR3 length: 15 amino acids. CDR3 residues: CASSPGQGSTDTQYF. The CDR3 bases are TGTGCCAGCAGCCCGGGACAGGGGTCTACAGATACGCAGTATTTT.

In its sample, this clonotype was seen many times. V is TRBV20-1 and J is TRBJ2-3, with 15 bases matching TRBD2. The CDR3 sequence is 16 residues long. V lost 5 bases, J lost 6 bases, and 9 bases stayed unmatched. From germline, CDR1 is DFQATT and CDR2 SNEGSKA (reference sequence). CDR3 region: CSAQDGLAGGTDTQYF. DNA of the CDR3: TGCAGTGCTCAAGACGGACTAGCGGGAGGGACGGATACGCAGTATTTT.